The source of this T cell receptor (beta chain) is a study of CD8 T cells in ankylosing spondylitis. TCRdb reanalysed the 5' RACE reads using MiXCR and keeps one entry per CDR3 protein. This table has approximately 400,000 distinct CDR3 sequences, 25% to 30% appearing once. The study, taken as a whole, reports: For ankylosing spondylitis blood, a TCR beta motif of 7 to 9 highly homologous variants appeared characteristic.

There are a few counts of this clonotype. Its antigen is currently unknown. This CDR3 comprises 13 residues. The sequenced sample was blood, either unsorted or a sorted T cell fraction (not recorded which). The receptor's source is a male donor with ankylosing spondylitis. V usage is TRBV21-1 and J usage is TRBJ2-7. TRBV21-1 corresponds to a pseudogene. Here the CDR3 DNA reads TGTGCCAGCAGCAAAGTATGGGGAAACGAGCAGTACGTC. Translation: CASSKVWGNEQYV.